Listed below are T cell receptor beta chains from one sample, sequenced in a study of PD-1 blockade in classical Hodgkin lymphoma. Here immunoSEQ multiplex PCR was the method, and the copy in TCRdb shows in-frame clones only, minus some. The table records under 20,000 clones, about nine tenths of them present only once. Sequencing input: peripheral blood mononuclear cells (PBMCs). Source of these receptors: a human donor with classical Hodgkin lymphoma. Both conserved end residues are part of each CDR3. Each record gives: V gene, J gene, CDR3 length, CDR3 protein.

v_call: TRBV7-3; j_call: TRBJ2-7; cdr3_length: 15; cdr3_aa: CASSLISVTGGEQYF
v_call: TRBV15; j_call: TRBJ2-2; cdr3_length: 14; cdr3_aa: CATSVRVGTGELFF
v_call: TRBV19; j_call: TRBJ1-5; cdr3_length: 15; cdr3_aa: CASSIGTGSNQPQHF
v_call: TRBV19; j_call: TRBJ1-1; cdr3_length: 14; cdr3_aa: CASSTGRGTTEAFF
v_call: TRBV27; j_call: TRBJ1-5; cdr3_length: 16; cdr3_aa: CASRAGAPSDNQPQHF
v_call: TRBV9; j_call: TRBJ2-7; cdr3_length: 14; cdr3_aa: CASSIGAQSGEQYF
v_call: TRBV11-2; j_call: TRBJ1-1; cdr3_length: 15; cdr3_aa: CASSPGQGLNTEAFF
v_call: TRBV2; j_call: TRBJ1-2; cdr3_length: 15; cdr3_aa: CASSYRQGESGGYTF
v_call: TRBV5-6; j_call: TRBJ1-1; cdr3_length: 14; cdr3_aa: CASSLGGGPTEAFF
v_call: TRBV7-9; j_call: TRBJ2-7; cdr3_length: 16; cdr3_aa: CASSPAGIAWDGEQYF
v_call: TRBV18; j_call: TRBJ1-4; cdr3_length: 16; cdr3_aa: CASSPTSVRNNEKLFF
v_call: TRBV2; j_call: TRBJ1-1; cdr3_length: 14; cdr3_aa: CASSRDSLGTEAFF
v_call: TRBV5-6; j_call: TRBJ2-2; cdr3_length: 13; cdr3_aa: CASSLAGGVELFF
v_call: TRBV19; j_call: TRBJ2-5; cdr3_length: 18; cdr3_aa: CASSPQDHRMWGPETQYF
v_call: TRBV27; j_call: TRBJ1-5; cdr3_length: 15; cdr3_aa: CASSLGGLSNQPQHF
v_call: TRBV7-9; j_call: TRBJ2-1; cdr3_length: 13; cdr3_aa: CASSSVGSGSQFF
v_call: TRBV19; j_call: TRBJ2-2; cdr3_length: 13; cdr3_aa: CASRGGNTGELFF
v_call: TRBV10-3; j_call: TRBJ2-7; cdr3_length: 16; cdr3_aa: CAISDFFAGAFYEQYF
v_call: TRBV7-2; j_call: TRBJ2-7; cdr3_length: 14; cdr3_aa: CASSLHGVIYEQYF
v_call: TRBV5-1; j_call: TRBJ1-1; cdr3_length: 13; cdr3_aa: CASSLRGGTEAFF
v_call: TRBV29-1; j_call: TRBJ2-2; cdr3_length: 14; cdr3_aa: CSVGTSAYTGELFF
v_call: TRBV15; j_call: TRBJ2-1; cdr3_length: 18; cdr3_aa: CATSRVRGLARGDNEQFF
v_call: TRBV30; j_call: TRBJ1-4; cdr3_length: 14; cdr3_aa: CAWSPWDGLQGLFF
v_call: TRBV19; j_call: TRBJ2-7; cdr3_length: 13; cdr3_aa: CASSGGVPYEQYF
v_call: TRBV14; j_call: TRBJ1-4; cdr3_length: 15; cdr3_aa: CASSQVTRADEKLFF
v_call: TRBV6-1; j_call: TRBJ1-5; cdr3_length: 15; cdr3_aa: CASSFVTGYNQPQHF
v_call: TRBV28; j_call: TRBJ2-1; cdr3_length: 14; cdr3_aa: CVSSFYRIDGEQFF
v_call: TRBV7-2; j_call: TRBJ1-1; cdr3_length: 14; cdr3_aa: CASRLTMTNTEAFF
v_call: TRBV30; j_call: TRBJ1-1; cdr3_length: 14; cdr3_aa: CAWSRAAWGTEAFF
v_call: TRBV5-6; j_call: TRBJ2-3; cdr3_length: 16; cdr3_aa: CASSVRTSASADTQYF
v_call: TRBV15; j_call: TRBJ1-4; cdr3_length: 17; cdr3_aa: CATSRVARQVINEKLFF
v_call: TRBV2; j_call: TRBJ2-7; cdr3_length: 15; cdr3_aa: CASSERVSPIYEQYF
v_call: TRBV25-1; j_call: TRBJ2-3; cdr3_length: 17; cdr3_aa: CASSDPRRTSGSDTQYF
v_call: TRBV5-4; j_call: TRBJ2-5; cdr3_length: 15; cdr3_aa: CASSSGSGAEETQYF
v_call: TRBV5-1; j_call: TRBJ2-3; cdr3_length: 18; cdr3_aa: CASSASVGRGPSTDTQYF
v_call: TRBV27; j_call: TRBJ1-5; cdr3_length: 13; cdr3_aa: CASRLDRNQPQHF
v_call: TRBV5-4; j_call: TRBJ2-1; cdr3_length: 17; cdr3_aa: CASSSGQGPVSYNEQFF
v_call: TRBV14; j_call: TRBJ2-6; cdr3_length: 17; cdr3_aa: CASSQGTASSGANVLTF
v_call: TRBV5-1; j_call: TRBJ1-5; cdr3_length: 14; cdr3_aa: CASSLTGWNQPQHF
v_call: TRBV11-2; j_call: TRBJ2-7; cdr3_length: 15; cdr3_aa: CASSLVQDPIYEQYF
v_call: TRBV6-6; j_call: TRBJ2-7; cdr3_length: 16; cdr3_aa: CASSYPKMDGGYEQYF
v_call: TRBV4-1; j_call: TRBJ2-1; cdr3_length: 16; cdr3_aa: CASSQRSGLSYNEQFF
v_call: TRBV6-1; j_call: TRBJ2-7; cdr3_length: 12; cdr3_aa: CASSEPSYEQYF
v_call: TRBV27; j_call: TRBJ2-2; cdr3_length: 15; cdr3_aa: CASSWGQQITGELFF
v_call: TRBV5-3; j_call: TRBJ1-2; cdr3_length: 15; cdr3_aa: CASSWDRELFGGYTF
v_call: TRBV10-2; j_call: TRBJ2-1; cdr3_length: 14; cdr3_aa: CATKTSGTYNEQFF
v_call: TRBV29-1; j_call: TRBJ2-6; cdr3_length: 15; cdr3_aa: CSVLKSGSGANVLTF
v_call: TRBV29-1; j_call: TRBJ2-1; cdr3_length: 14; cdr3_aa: CSEGLAGGYNEQFF
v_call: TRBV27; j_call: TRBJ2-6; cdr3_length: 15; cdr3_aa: CASTFLGGGANVLTF
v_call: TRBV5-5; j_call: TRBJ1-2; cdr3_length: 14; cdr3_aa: CASSGGGPGWGYTF
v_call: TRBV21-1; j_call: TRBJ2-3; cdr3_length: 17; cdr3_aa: CASSKVKSGRSTDTQYF
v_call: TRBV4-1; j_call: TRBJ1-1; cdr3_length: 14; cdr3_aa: CASSQGGYNTEAFF
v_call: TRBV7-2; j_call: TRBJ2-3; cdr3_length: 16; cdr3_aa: CASSGRLAASTDTQYF
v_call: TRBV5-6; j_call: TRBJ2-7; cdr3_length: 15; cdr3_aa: CASSSGTGGWYEQYF